The 6 T cell receptor beta chains in this list originate from one sample, sequenced in a study of cytomegalovirus exposure and HLA in healthy donors. Vbeta (60) and Jbeta (13) primers were used in the PCR. Libraries were prepared by immunoSEQ multiplex PCR; TCRdb keeps only in-frame clonotypes and omits some of them. The table includes 90,000 to 100,000 clones, around 76% detected once. Specimen: PBMCs. The receptors were sampled from a man aged 40-49 years in good health and CMV-seropositive.

The J gene is TRBJ2-7, the V gene TRBV4-3; 11 nucleotides line up with TRBD1. V lost 1 base to trimming and J lost 3 bases; unmatched junction nucleotides: 5. Germline V CDR1 and CDR2: LGHNA, YSLEER. This CDR3 has 16 amino acids. The CDR3 DNA follows: TGCGCCAGCAGCCAAGTTCCGGGACAGGGGGACTACGAGCAGTACTTC. This codes for CASSQVPGQGDYEQYF.

V gene TRBV2 combines with J gene TRBJ2-7, with D unresolved. Germline assignment: CDR1 SNHLY and CDR2 FYNNEI. The length of the CDR3 is 11 residues. The V and J ends lost 7 bases and 6 bases respectively, with 10 bases between them. The CDR3 DNA sequence: TGTGCCAGCACCTCTACGGGCGAGCAGTACTTC. Its translation is CASTSTGEQYF.

The chain links TRBV10-1 to TRBJ2-7, with D possibly being TRBD1 (5 bases). The germline V gene has CDR1 WNHNN and CDR2 SYGVQD (reference sequence). V was trimmed by 2 bases and J by 2 bases, leaving 7 bases between them. The CDR3 length is 13 residues. Here the CDR3 DNA reads TGCGCCAGCAGTGAGACCAGGGCCTACGAGCAGTACTTC. Translating it yields CASSETRAYEQYF.

The chain employs TRBV6-1 and TRBJ1-4; a possible D gene is TRBD1 (6 bases). The CDR3 runs to 16 residues. Trimming cost V 0 bases and J 5 bases, with 13 bases left between them. Germline V gene lookup returns CDR1 MNHNS and CDR2 SASEGT. The CDR3 DNA reads TGTGCCAGCAGTGAAGCGCTTCGCAGGGGCAATGAAAAACTGTTTTTT. Translation: CASSEALRRGNEKLFF.

V usage is TRBV4-3 and J usage is TRBJ2-4, with a possible D match to TRBD1 (5 bases). V shed 1 base and J shed 0 bases, with 10 bases lying between them. The CDR3 totals 16 residues. Germline V CDR1 and CDR2: LGHNA, YSLEER. The CDR3 DNA reads TGCGCCAGCAGCCAAGTTGATCAGGGAGCCAAAAACATTCAGTACTTC. It translates to CASSQVDQGAKNIQYF.

This rearrangement joins TRBV7-2 to TRBJ1-2, with 10 bases identical to TRBD1. J lost 6 bases, V lost 5 bases, and 12 bases had no gene match. The CDR3 is 16 amino acids. CDR1 is SGHTA, CDR2 FQGNSA, per germline. CDR3 region: CASSRAGTGVANGYTF. The CDR3 DNA follows: TGTGCCAGCAGCCGCGCCGGGACAGGGGTGGCGAATGGCTACACCTTC.